Listed here are 5 T cell receptor beta chains from one sample, sequenced in a study of blood T cell repertoires in COVID-19 (dated by TCRdb to between 2020 and 2021). The method behind the library was the immunoSEQ multiplex PCR assay. TCRdb took over this immuneACCESS table, retaining in-frame rearrangements with V and J assigned. Such tables are incomplete; in checked studies, under half of the missing clones stem from an unresolved V gene, and the remainder is unexplained. Present in this sample are 300,000 to 400,000 clones, roughly 91% of which were seen just once. Jointly, the top ten make up 1% of the sample. Sample: peripheral blood. All receptors derive from a man between 50 and 59 years old with active or convalescent COVID-19.

J is TRBJ1-1 and V is TRBV6-1, with D possibly TRBD1 on 6 matching bases. CDR1 is MNHNS, CDR2 SASEGT, per germline. Trimming stripped 0 bases from V and 6 bases from J, with 20 bases between. The CDR3 is made up of 17 amino acids. CDR3 bases: TGTGCCAGCAGTGAAGCGTCAGGGTCCACGACAGGAGCTGAAGCTTTCTTT. This gives the protein CASSEASGSTTGAEAFF.

The rearrangement uses TRBV27 and TRBJ2-5; 8 bases fit TRBD1. The CDR3 has 15 amino acids. Germline lookup yields CDR1 MNHEY and CDR2 SMNVEV (reference sequence). J gave up 4 bases and V 5 bases, and 9 bases lay outside the gene matches. CDR3: CASSAGQGEVETQYF. CDR3 coding DNA: TGTGCCAGCAGTGCCGGACAGGGAGAGGTAGAGACCCAGTACTTC.

The chain couples TRBV7-8 to TRBJ2-6; 7 positions match TRBD1. J gave up 0 bases and V 6 bases, and 5 bases lay outside the gene matches. Germline V gene lookup returns CDR1 SGHVS and CDR2 FQNEAQ. The CDR3 has 16 residues. In DNA form, the CDR3 reads TGTGCCAGCAGTCGAGGGACAGCCTCTGGGGCCAACGTCCTGACTTTC. Translated, it gives CASSRGTASGANVLTF.

This rearrangement joins TRBV21-1 to TRBJ1-5; the tabulated D call, TRBD1, remains unverified against the DNA. TRBV21-1 constitutes a pseudogene. This CDR3 is 18 amino acids long. Here the CDR3 reads CASSKRGTGDLFLQPQHF. The CDR3 DNA follows: TGTGCCAGCAGCAAACGTGGGACAGGGGATCTTTTCCTTCAGCCCCAGCATTTT.

V is TRBV2 and J is TRBJ2-1; 7 nucleotides agree with TRBD1. Germline loops: CDR1 SNHLY, CDR2 FYNNEI. The CDR3 length is 13 residues. Trimming took 7 bases from V and 8 from J; bases not matched to a gene: 8. Here the CDR3 reads CASNSDRKHEQFF. CDR3 bases: TGTGCCAGCAACTCGGACAGGAAGCATGAGCAGTTCTTC.